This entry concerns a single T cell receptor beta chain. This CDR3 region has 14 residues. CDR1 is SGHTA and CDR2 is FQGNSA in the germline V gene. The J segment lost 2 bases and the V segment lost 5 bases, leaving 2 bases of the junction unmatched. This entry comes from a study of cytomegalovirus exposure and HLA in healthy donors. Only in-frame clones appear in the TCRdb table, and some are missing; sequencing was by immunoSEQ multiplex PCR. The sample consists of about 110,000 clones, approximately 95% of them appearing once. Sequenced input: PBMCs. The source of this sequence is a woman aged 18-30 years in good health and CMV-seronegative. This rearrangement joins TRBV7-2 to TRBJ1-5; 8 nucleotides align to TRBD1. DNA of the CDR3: TGTGCCAGCAGCCCAGGGGGCGGCAATCAGCCCCAGCATTTT. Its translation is CASSPGGGNQPQHF.